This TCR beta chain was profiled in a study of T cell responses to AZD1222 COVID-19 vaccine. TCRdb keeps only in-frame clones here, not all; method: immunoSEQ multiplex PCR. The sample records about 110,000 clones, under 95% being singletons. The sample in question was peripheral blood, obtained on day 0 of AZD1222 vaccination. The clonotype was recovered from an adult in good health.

The CDR3 nucleotides are TGCACCAGCAGCCAAATAAGATGGCTAGTGGATAACAATGAGCAGTTCTTC. It yields the protein CTSSQIRWLVDNNEQFF. This chain uses TRBV1 with TRBJ2-1; the D call in the table, TRBD2, was not verified against the DNA. TRBV1 is described as a pseudogene. CDR3 length: 17 amino acids.